The 27 T cell receptor beta chains below come from one sample, sequenced in a study of OX40 agonist ivuxolimab in advanced cancers. The repertoire was sequenced with immunoSEQ multiplex PCR; TCRdb's copy has only in-frame clones and lacks some. The table lists around 79,000 clones, 88% of them singletons. The sequences come from CD4+ or CD8+ T cells sorted from blood, collected in a trial of the OX40 agonist ivuxolimab. These receptor sequences come from an adult with an advanced solid tumor such as melanoma, head and neck, liver or kidney cancer.

The chain couples TRBV6-6 to TRBJ2-1, with D perhaps TRBD2 (5 bases). V gave up 8 bases and J gave up 0 bases, with 14 bases separating them. The CDR3 runs 15 residues. Germline lookup yields CDR1 MNHNY and CDR2 SVGAGI (reference sequence). CDR3 sequence reads: CASREDYHSYNEQFF. The DNA for the CDR3 is TGTGCCAGCCGGGAAGACTACCACTCCTACAATGAGCAGTTCTTC.

The rearrangement uses TRBV5-1 and TRBJ2-1; 8 bases match TRBD2. CDR1 and CDR2 from the germline V gene are SGHRS and YFSETQ. Trimming at V came to 4 bases and at J to 4 bases, leaving 10 bases not matched to a gene. This CDR3 comprises 16 residues. The CDR3 DNA is TGCGCCAGCAGCGAAGCCGGGACTAGTGGGTACAATGAGCAGTTCTTC. Translated, it gives CASSEAGTSGYNEQFF.

The chain links TRBV5-1 to TRBJ1-1; no firm D call. The CDR3 sequence is 14 residues long. V was trimmed by 4 bases and J by 4 bases, leaving 14 bases between them. Germline CDR1 is SGHRS and CDR2 is YFSETQ. The CDR3 loop reads CASSPHLVATEAFF. The CDR3, as DNA: TGCGCCAGCAGCCCGCATTTAGTCGCCACTGAAGCTTTCTTT.

The rearrangement links TRBV30 to TRBJ2-2, with a tentative D call TRBD1 (6 bases). The germline V gene encodes CDR1 GTSNPN and CDR2 SVGIG (reference sequence). V lost 3 bases, J lost 4 bases, and 9 bases lay in between. The CDR3 has 13 residues. The DNA of the CDR3 is TGTGCCTGGAGGACAGGCATCACCGGGGAGCTGTTTTTT. This encodes CAWRTGITGELFF.

For the CDR3, the DNA is TGTGCCATCGGGAGTAACACTGAAGCTTTCTTT. Its protein is CAIGSNTEAFF. The rearrangement joins TRBV10-3 to TRBJ1-1, with no clear D. V lost 8 bases and J lost 2, with 6 bases in between. There are 11 residues in the CDR3. In germline, CDR1 is ENHRY, CDR2 SYGVKD.

This clone was counted a few times. V is TRBV5-6 and J is TRBJ2-2; 11 bases agree with TRBD2. This CDR3 has 18 residues. Unmatched junction bases numbered 12, after V lost 4 bases and J lost 4 bases. Germline values: CDR1 SGHDT, CDR2 YYEEEE. The CDR3 protein is CASSPPLAGGLGTGELFF. CDR3 DNA sequence: TGTGCCAGCAGCCCCCCTCTAGCGGGAGGTCTTGGCACCGGGGAGCTGTTTTTT.

This clone occurred once. The chain couples TRBV27 to TRBJ2-3; TRBD1 is a possible D gene (6 bases). Trimming left V 6 bases short and J 9 bases short, with 16 bases between. Germline V gene lookup returns CDR1 MNHEY and CDR2 SMNVEV (reference sequence). The CDR3 loop spans 13 amino acids. The CDR3 coding sequence is TGTGCCAGCAGACCAATGGACAGAGACACGCAGTATTTT. Translation: CASRPMDRDTQYF.

The rearrangement uses TRBV6-1 and TRBJ1-2; D might be TRBD1 (5 bases). Trimming cost V 7 bases and J 8 bases, with 20 bases left between them. Germline V gene sequence: CDR1 MNHNS, CDR2 SASEGT. The CDR3 covers 14 residues. The CDR3 loop reads CASKQEKGQWGYTF. The DNA of the CDR3 is TGTGCCAGCAAGCAAGAAAAGGGGCAATGGGGCTACACCTTC.

The rearrangement links TRBV10-3 to TRBJ2-3; possibly TRBD1 or TRBD2 for D (5 bases each). This CDR3 has 15 amino acids. Per germline, CDR1 ENHRY and CDR2 SYGVKD. The germline V and J ends were trimmed by 3 bases and 4 bases, with 14 bases remaining between them. The CDR3, as DNA: TGTGCCATCAGTGATCCTCCTTTGGGGGCAGATACGCAGTATTTT. Translation: CAISDPPLGADTQYF.

The V call is TRBV5-6, the J call TRBJ2-5, with D possibly being TRBD1 or TRBD2 (7 bases each). Germline V lookup: CDR1 SGHDT, CDR2 YYEEEE. The CDR3 runs 16 residues. Trimming left V 0 bases short and J 9 bases short, with 21 bases between. CDR3: CASSLASGLQGGAQYF. As DNA, the CDR3 is TGTGCCAGCAGCTTGGCCTCGGGACTCCAGGGGGGGGCCCAGTACTTC.

The genes are TRBV4-1 and TRBJ2-5; the D gene is possibly TRBD2 (6 bases). Germline-derived CDR1 and CDR2 are MGHRA and YSYEKL. Trimming took 0 bases from V and 5 from J, leaving 13 bases between them. The CDR3 contains 15 residues. The CDR3 is CASSQDGMGGETQYF. The CDR3 nucleotides are TGCGCCAGCAGCCAAGATGGGATGGGAGGTGAGACCCAGTACTTC.

The chain employs TRBV29-1 and TRBJ2-2; D may be TRBD1 (6 bases). The CDR3 covers 14 residues. Per germline, CDR1 SQVTM and CDR2 ANQGSEA. Trimming took 7 bases from V and 1 from J, leaving 13 bases between them. In DNA, the CDR3 is TGCAGCGGAGGCAAGACAGGGAACACCGGGGAGCTGTTTTTT. It encodes CSGGKTGNTGELFF.

The chain carries TRBV28 and TRBJ1-5, with 12 nucleotides matching TRBD1. CDR3 length: 14 amino acids. In germline, CDR1 is MDHEN, CDR2 SYDVKM. The ends lost 8 bases at V and 3 bases at J; junction bases unmatched: 2. The CDR3: CASGTGGPNQPQHF. In DNA form, the CDR3 reads TGTGCCAGCGGGACAGGGGGCCCCAATCAGCCCCAGCATTTT.

V is TRBV7-9 and J is TRBJ2-7, with D unclear. CDR1 and CDR2 from the germline V gene are SEHNR and FQNEAQ (reference sequence). Trimming took 1 base from V and 0 from J, leaving 4 bases between them. The CDR3 runs to 13 residues. The CDR3 loop is CASSLDLSYEQYF. CDR3 DNA: TGTGCCAGCAGCTTAGATCTCTCCTACGAGCAGTACTTC.

This clone appeared a single time. This chain links TRBV7-9 with TRBJ2-7; 8 bases line up with TRBD1. CDR3 length equals 13 residues. Germline trimming cut 4 bases from V and 7 bases from J; bases unmatched to any gene: 6. The V gene's germline CDR1 is SEHNR and CDR2 FQNEAQ (reference sequence). CDR3 protein: CASSSGQAGEQYF. In DNA form, the CDR3 reads TGTGCCAGCAGCTCGGGACAGGCCGGGGAGCAGTACTTC.

The chain uses TRBV14 and TRBJ2-4; TRBD1 might be the D (7 bases). CDR3 length equals 16 residues. V lost 4 bases, J lost 3 bases, and 16 bases lay in between. Germline loops: CDR1 SGHDN, CDR2 FVKESK. The CDR3 loop reads CASSPGGPAVKNIQYF. The CDR3 DNA is TGTGCCAGCAGCCCAGGGGGGCCTGCGGTCAAAAACATTCAGTACTTC.

The chain carries TRBV7-2 and TRBJ2-5; D might be TRBD1 (6 bases). Trimming took off 1 base at V and 1 base at J, with 13 bases between the two ends. CDR1 is SGHTA, CDR2 FQGNSA, per germline. The CDR3 sequence is 16 residues long. In DNA form, the CDR3 reads TGTGCCAGCAGCTTAGTGACCTACAGGGCCCAAGAGACCCAGTACTTC. Protein sequence: CASSLVTYRAQETQYF.

This clone was seen once. J is TRBJ2-1 and V is TRBV7-3; 7 bases agree with TRBD2. CDR1 and CDR2 from the germline V gene are SGHTA and FQGTGA. V dropped 4 bases and J dropped 4; count of bases not matched to a gene: 10. This CDR3 comprises 16 residues. DNA for the CDR3: TGTGCCAGCAGCTCCGCCGGGGGGAGTAAGTACAATGAGCAGTTCTTC. It is translated as CASSSAGGSKYNEQFF.

The J gene is TRBJ2-5, the V gene TRBV23-1; D is ambiguous. TRBV23-1 is an ORF, with its function uncertain. The CDR3 is 15 residues long. With 7 bases removed from V and 2 bases from J, the gap between germline ends came to 17 bases. This CDR3 is CASTQSGFPQETQYF. CDR3 DNA sequence: TGCGCCAGCACCCAGAGTGGGTTTCCTCAAGAGACCCAGTACTTC.

The J gene is TRBJ2-1, the V gene TRBV10-3; D call uncertain. Trimming shortened V by 0 bases and J by 1 base, and 10 bases separated the two germline ends. The CDR3 sequence is 16 residues long. From germline, CDR1 is ENHRY and CDR2 SYGVKD. The CDR3 here is CAISESTGRSYNEQFF. The CDR3, as DNA: TGTGCCATCAGTGAGTCGACGGGTAGATCCTACAATGAGCAGTTCTTC.

V and J are TRBV5-1 and TRBJ2-1; maybe TRBD2 (6 bases). The ends were cut back, 4 bases at V and 0 bases at J, with 14 bases in the middle. The CDR3 sequence is 16 residues long. The germline CDR1 and CDR2 sequences are SGHRS and YFSETQ. CDR3 loop: CASSPIAASSYNEQFF. CDR3 DNA: TGCGCCAGCAGCCCAATAGCGGCGAGCTCCTACAATGAGCAGTTCTTC.

The V and J genes are TRBV30 and TRBJ1-5; 8 bases are shared with TRBD1. Losses at the gene ends were 2 bases for V and 5 bases for J; bases not matched to a gene: 5. The germline gives CDR1 GTSNPN, CDR2 SVGIG (reference sequence). This CDR3 has 14 residues. The CDR3 reads CAWSRQGADQPQHF. CDR3 nucleotides: TGTGCCTGGAGTCGCCAGGGGGCGGATCAGCCCCAGCATTTT.

The CDR3 loop reads CASSHASGSARSGELFF. In DNA form, the CDR3 reads TGCGCCAGCAGCCACGCGTCGGGGAGCGCGAGATCTGGGGAGCTGTTTTTT. The rearrangement uses TRBV4-1 and TRBJ2-2; TRBD2 is a possible D gene (5 bases). The CDR3 spans 17 residues. Looked up from germline, CDR1 is MGHRA and CDR2 is YSYEKL. V lost 3 bases and J lost 8, with 22 bases in between.

CDR3 protein: CASSPTGGNYGYTF. In DNA form, the CDR3 reads TGTGCCAGCAGCCCGACAGGGGGTAACTATGGCTACACCTTC. This chain connects TRBV5-6 to TRBJ1-2; 9 nucleotides line up with TRBD1. CDR3 length: 14 residues. The junction had 2 bases not matched to a gene; V was cut back by 4 bases and J by 1 base. Per the germline V gene, CDR1 is SGHDT and CDR2 is YYEEEE.

The J gene is TRBJ2-1, the V gene TRBV11-3, with D perhaps matching TRBD2 (6 bases). V lost 4 bases to trimming and J lost 4 bases, with 14 bases between them. CDR1 and CDR2 from the germline V gene are SGHNT and YENEEA. The CDR3 extends over 15 amino acids. The CDR3 region is CASSSDLAGYNEQFF. CDR3 coding DNA: TGTGCCAGCAGCTCGGACTTGGCGGGGTACAATGAGCAGTTCTTC.

The genes are TRBV2 and TRBJ1-3, with D perhaps TRBD1 (5 bases). The V end lost 1 base, the J end lost 2 bases, and 9 bases lay between the germline ends. Germline assignment: CDR1 SNHLY and CDR2 FYNNEI. There are 15 residues in the CDR3. In DNA, the CDR3 is TGTGCCAGCAGTGAAGTTTCAGGGCCTGGAAACACCATATATTTT. This translates into CASSEVSGPGNTIYF.

V usage is TRBV5-1 and J usage is TRBJ2-4; D gene ambiguous. Trimming stripped 2 bases from V and 5 bases from J, with 11 bases between. In germline, CDR1 is SGHRS, CDR2 YFSETQ. The CDR3 has 14 residues. The CDR3 bases are TGCGCCAGCAGCTTAGAGGCCCTACAAAACATTCAGTACTTC. This gives the protein CASSLEALQNIQYF.